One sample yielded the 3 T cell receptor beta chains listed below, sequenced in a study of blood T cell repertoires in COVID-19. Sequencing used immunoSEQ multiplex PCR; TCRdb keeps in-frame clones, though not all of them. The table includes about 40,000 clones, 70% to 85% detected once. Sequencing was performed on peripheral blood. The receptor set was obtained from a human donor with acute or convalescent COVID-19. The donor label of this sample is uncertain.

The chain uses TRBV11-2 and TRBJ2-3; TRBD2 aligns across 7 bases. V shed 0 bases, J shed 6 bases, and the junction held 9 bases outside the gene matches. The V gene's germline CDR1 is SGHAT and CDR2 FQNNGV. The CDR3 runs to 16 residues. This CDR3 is CASSLDHRLADDTQYF. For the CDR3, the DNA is TGTGCCAGCAGCTTAGATCATAGACTAGCAGATGATACGCAGTATTTT.

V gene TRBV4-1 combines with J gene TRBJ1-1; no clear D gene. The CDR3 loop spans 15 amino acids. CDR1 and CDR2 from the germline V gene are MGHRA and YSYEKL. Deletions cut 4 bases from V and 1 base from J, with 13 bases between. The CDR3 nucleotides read TGCGCCAGCAGCCTCCTGAGAGAGGCGAACACTGAAGCTTTCTTT. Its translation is CASSLLREANTEAFF.

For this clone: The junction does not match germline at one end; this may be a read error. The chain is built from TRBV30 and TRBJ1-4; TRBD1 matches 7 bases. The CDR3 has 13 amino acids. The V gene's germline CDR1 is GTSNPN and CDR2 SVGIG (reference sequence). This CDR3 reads CAWSVPQRDRHDF. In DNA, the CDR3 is TGTGCCTGGAGTGTACCTCAACGGGACAGACACGATTTT.